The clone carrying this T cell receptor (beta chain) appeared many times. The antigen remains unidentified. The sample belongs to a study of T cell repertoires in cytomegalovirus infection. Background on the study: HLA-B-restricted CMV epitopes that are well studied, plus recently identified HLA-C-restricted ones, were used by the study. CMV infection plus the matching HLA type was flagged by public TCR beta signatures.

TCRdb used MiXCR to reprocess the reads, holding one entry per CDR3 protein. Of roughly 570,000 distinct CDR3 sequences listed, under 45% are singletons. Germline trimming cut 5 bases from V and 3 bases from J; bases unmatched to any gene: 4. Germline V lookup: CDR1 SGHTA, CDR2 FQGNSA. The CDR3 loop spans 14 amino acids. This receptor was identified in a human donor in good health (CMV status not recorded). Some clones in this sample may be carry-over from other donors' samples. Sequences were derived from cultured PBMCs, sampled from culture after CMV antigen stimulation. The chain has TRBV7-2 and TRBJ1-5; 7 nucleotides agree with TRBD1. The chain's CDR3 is CASSVTGNNQPQHF. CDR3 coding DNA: TGTGCCAGCAGCGTGACAGGGAACAATCAGCCCCAGCATTTT. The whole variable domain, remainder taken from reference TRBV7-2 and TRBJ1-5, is GAGVSQSPSNKVTEKGKDVELRCDPISGHTALYWYRQSLGQGLEFLIYFQGNSAPDKSGLPSDRFSAERTGGSVSTLTIQRTQQEDSAVYLCASSVTGNNQPQHFGDGTRLSIL.